A single sample gave rise to the 21 T cell receptor beta chains below, sequenced in a study of blood T cell repertoires in COVID-19. Method: immunoSEQ multiplex PCR; TCRdb's copy keeps in-frame clones and lacks some. The data show about 120,000 clones, more than 75% seen once. The sequencing sample was made of peripheral blood. These receptors originate from a man aged 60 to 75 with acute or convalescent COVID-19.

The CDR3: CASTTVFSTGYNEQFF. CDR3 sequence (DNA): TGTGCCAGCACGACCGTCTTTAGTACGGGGTACAATGAGCAGTTCTTC. The chain carries TRBV28 and TRBJ2-1; maybe TRBD2 (5 bases). Per the germline V gene, CDR1 is MDHEN and CDR2 is SYDVKM. The CDR3 loop spans 16 amino acids. V was pared by 7 bases and J by 4 bases, with 20 bases between.

The V and J genes are TRBV4-3 and TRBJ2-1; TRBD2 agrees at 7 bases. CDR3 size: 15 residues. From germline, CDR1 is LGHNA and CDR2 YSLEER. Germline trimming cut 5 bases from V and 5 bases from J; bases unmatched to any gene: 9. Written as DNA, the CDR3 is TGCGCCAGCAGCGCGAACCGGGACTATGACAATGAGCAGTTCTTC. Translating it yields CASSANRDYDNEQFF.

The chain links TRBV7-3 to TRBJ2-7, with 9 bases matching TRBD1. Looked up from germline, CDR1 is SGHTA and CDR2 is FQGTGA. This CDR3 contains 17 residues. V was pared by 2 bases and J by 5 bases, with 13 bases of the junction left unmatched. The CDR3 sequence: CASSLFPTDRGGHEQYF. The CDR3 DNA is TGTGCCAGCAGCTTATTTCCCACGGACAGGGGAGGGCACGAGCAGTACTTC.

The genes are TRBV7-2 and TRBJ1-3, with D perhaps matching TRBD1 (6 bases). The length of the CDR3 is 16 residues. Germline V gene sequence: CDR1 SGHTA, CDR2 FQGNSA. The V end was cut by 2 bases, the J end by 4 bases, with 15 bases between. In nucleotides, the CDR3 is TGTGCCAGCAGCTTATCCTCGACAGGCTTCGGAAACACCATATATTTT. Encoded protein: CASSLSSTGFGNTIYF.

The chain links TRBV18 to TRBJ2-7; D perhaps matches TRBD2 (5 bases). Trimming took 2 bases from V and 1 from J, leaving 12 bases between them. This CDR3 spans 15 amino acids. The germline gives CDR1 KGHSH, CDR2 LQKENI. The CDR3 coding sequence is TGTGCCAGCTCACCATCCACGGACTTTTCCTACGAGCAGTACTTC. Translation gives CASSPSTDFSYEQYF.

CDR3 residues: CASGGRGETQYF. Here the CDR3 DNA reads TGTGCCAGTGGGGGGAGAGGGGAGACCCAGTACTTC. This chain uses TRBV28 with TRBJ2-5, with D perhaps matching TRBD2 (6 bases). V was shortened by 9 bases and J by 5 bases, with 13 bases between the two germline ends. The CDR3 spans 12 residues. From germline, CDR1 is MDHEN and CDR2 SYDVKM.

This chain's CDR3 is CASSMTSGGFVAQFF. The CDR3 DNA follows: TGCGCCAGCAGCATGACTAGCGGGGGCTTTGTGGCGCAGTTCTTC. J is TRBJ2-1 and V is TRBV5-1; 12 bases fit TRBD2. The CDR3 extends over 15 amino acids. V gave up 4 bases and J gave up 12 bases; unmatched junction bases: 11. Germline V gene lookup returns CDR1 SGHRS and CDR2 YFSETQ.

The chain links TRBV28 to TRBJ1-5; possible D gene TRBD1, 6 bases. Looked up from germline, CDR1 is MDHEN and CDR2 is SYDVKM. The CDR3 totals 14 residues. Trimming removed 5 bases at V and 9 bases at J, with 17 bases between. The CDR3 nucleotides read TGTGCCAGCAGTCCCGAGGAGGGGGGGAGGCCCCAGCATTTT. Its protein product is CASSPEEGGRPQHF.

The J gene is TRBJ2-1, the V gene TRBV20-1, with 10 bases lining up with TRBD2. The trim removed 3 bases at V and 9 bases at J, leaving 11 bases unmatched. This CDR3 region has 15 residues. CDR1 DFQATT and CDR2 SNEGSKA come from the germline V gene (reference sequence). CDR3 in amino acids: CSASSPTSGRVEQFF. CDR3 in DNA: TGCAGTGCTAGTTCCCCCACGAGCGGGAGGGTTGAGCAGTTCTTC.

The chain has TRBV2 and TRBJ1-3; D unclear. The V gene lost 6 bases and the J gene lost 4 bases, with 13 bases spanning the gap. From germline, CDR1 is SNHLY and CDR2 FYNNEI. The CDR3 contains 14 residues. CDR3 DNA: TGTGCCAGCAGATGGGAGTCAGCAGGAAACACCATATATTTT. This gives the protein CASRWESAGNTIYF.

A note on this clone: The sample has other DNA sequences that encode this CDR3 too. The chain is built from TRBV18 and TRBJ1-5; 8 bases are shared with TRBD1. Germline trimming cut 2 bases from V and 3 bases from J; bases unmatched to any gene: 6. The CDR3 spans 16 residues. CDR1 is KGHSH, CDR2 LQKENI, per germline. CDR3 amino acids: CASSPSDRGLNQPQHF. DNA of the CDR3: TGTGCCAGCTCACCATCCGACAGGGGCCTCAATCAGCCCCAGCATTTT. Filled out from reference TRBV18 and TRBJ1-5, the complete variable domain reads NAGVMQNPRHLVRRRGQEARLRCSPMKGHSHVYWYRQLPEEGLKFMVYLQKENIIDESGMPKERFSAEFPKEGPSILRIQQVVRGDSAAYFCASSPSDRGLNQPQHFGDGTRLSIL.

This chain connects TRBV5-1 to TRBJ2-2; 7 nucleotides agree with TRBD2. The junction had 6 bases not matched to a gene; V was cut back by 0 bases and J by 4 bases. The CDR3 extends over 16 amino acids. Germline V lookup: CDR1 SGHRS, CDR2 YFSETQ. The CDR3 nucleotides are TGCGCCAGCAGCTTGGAGCGGGGCGTAAGCACCGGGGAGCTGTTTTTT. It specifies CASSLERGVSTGELFF.

The chain employs TRBV27 and TRBJ1-4; tentative D call: TRBD1 (6 bases). The CDR3 has 13 amino acids. The germline CDR1 and CDR2 sequences are MNHEY and SMNVEV (reference sequence). With 3 bases removed from V and 7 bases from J, the gap between germline ends came to 9 bases. The CDR3 DNA is TGTGCCAGCAGTTTCCGGACAGCTGAAAAACTGTTTTTT. Translating it yields CASSFRTAEKLFF.

The chain uses TRBV27 and TRBJ2-7; a weak D match, TRBD2 (5 bases). V gave up 4 bases and J gave up 3 bases, with 7 bases separating them. This CDR3 contains 12 residues. The V gene's germline CDR1 is MNHEY and CDR2 SMNVEV (reference sequence). Written as DNA, the CDR3 is TGTGCCAGCAGTTCCCGGGGCTACGAGCAGTACTTC. It codes for CASSSRGYEQYF.

The gene calls are TRBV6-1 and TRBJ2-7; 7 nucleotides agree with TRBD1. V lost 3 bases to trimming and J lost 5 bases; unmatched junction nucleotides: 1. This CDR3 contains 12 residues. The germline gives CDR1 MNHNS, CDR2 SASEGT. The CDR3 is CASSDQGDEQYF. The CDR3 coding sequence is TGTGCCAGCAGTGACCAGGGGGACGAGCAGTACTTC.

The V call is TRBV10-1, the J call TRBJ2-5; the D is unclear. The CDR3 is made up of 14 amino acids. CDR1 and CDR2 (germline): WNHNN, SYGVQD (reference sequence). The ends were cut back, 0 bases at V and 7 bases at J, with 12 bases in the middle. The CDR3 sequence is CASSESGAGGTQYF. The CDR3 region has the DNA TGCGCCAGCAGTGAGTCAGGTGCCGGCGGGACCCAGTACTTC.

This chain joins TRBV19 and TRBJ1-1, with unresolved D. Per the germline V gene, CDR1 is LNHDA and CDR2 is SQIVND (reference sequence). V was clipped by 3 bases and J by 1 base, with 12 bases between them. The length of the CDR3 is 15 residues. CDR3: CASSISWRANTEAFF. The CDR3 nucleotides read TGTGCCAGTAGTATTTCGTGGAGGGCGAACACTGAAGCTTTCTTT.

This clone was counted only a few times. The chain couples TRBV24-1 to TRBJ2-3, with 9 bases identical to TRBD2. This CDR3 has 15 amino acids. The V and J ends lost 3 bases and 1 base, in that order; junction bases with no gene match: 1. Germline assignment: CDR1 KGHDR and CDR2 SFDVKD. Here the CDR3 DNA reads TGTGCCACCAGTGATCGGACTAGCGGCACAGATACGCAGTATTTT. This encodes CATSDRTSGTDTQYF.

The chain has TRBV6-2 or TRBV6-3 and TRBJ1-2, with 9 bases identical to TRBD1. Germline trimming cut 0 bases from V and 8 bases from J; bases unmatched to any gene: 7. The CDR3 totals 15 residues. Germline V lookup: CDR1 MNHEY, CDR2 SVGEGT. CDR3 bases: TGTGCCAGCAGTTACTCGATGACAGGGGGATTCGGCTACACCTTC. Translating gives CASSYSMTGGFGYTF.

This clone was seen only a few times. The chain links TRBV13 to TRBJ1-2; 8 bases fit TRBD1. V lost 5 bases to trimming and J lost 5 bases; unmatched junction nucleotides: 10. This CDR3 has 15 amino acids. Germline CDR1 and CDR2: PRHDT and FYEKMQ (reference sequence). CDR3 in amino acids: CASSTWGQDLYGYTF. The CDR3 nucleotides read TGTGCCAGCAGCACCTGGGGACAGGACTTATATGGCTACACCTTC.

The chain is built from TRBV28 and TRBJ2-5; 9 bases agree with TRBD1. Unmatched junction bases numbered 9, after V lost 5 bases and J lost 5 bases. The CDR3 spans 15 residues. In germline, CDR1 is MDHEN, CDR2 SYDVKM. CDR3 nucleotide sequence: TGTGCCAGCAGTCCCTCGGGACAGGGAAGGGAGACCCAGTACTTC. As protein: CASSPSGQGRETQYF.